These 5 T cell receptor beta chains originate from one sample sequenced in a study of response to subunit inactivated influenza vaccine. TCRdb redid the calling of the RT-PCR reads with MiXCR, one entry per CDR3 protein. The repertoire holds 430,000 or so distinct CDR3 sequences, with approximately 10% as singletons. This specimen was PBMCs from blood, taken about 6 weeks after vaccination. The receptors originated from a man aged 50 to 59 who received an inactivated influenza vaccine.

This clonotype was counted between two and nine times. The CDR3 sequence is CASSQRGGPGEKLFF. The DNA of the CDR3 is TGTGCCAGTTCTCAACGGGGTGGCCCGGGTGAAAAACTGTTTTTT. The V and J genes are TRBV2 and TRBJ1-4; D not certain. The CDR3 runs to 15 residues. Trimming removed 9 bases from V and 7 bases from J, with 21 bases in between. Germline CDR1 and CDR2: SNHLY and FYNNEI.

A few counts support this clonotype. This sequence joins TRBV7-9 and TRBJ2-5; TRBD2 might be the D (5 bases). The ends were cut back, 1 base at V and 5 bases at J, with 11 bases in the middle. Germline-derived CDR1 and CDR2 are SEHNR and FQNEAQ (reference sequence). This CDR3 is built from 14 residues. CDR3 protein: CASSLELSGETQYF. CDR3 in DNA: TGTGCCAGCAGCTTAGAGCTGTCGGGGGAGACCCAGTACTTC.

V is TRBV6-1 and J is TRBJ2-7; the match to TRBD1 covers 7 bases. V gave up 9 bases and J gave up 0 bases; unmatched junction bases: 5. The CDR3 has 13 amino acids. Germline CDR1 and CDR2: MNHNS and SASEGT. The chain's CDR3 is CASRDSISYEQYF. In nucleotides, the CDR3 is TGTGCCAGTAGGGACAGTATCTCCTACGAGCAGTACTTC.

The sample holds many counts of this clonotype. CDR3 nucleotides: TGTGCCAGCAGCCAACCGGGACTAGCGGGGTCTCCCAATACGCAGTATTTT. It yields the protein CASSQPGLAGSPNTQYF. The V call is TRBV3-1, the J call TRBJ2-3, with 13 nucleotides matching TRBD2. Germline V gene sequence: CDR1 LGHDT, CDR2 YNNKEL (reference sequence). The V segment lost 2 bases and the J segment 7 bases; nucleotides outside the gene matches: 9. The CDR3 has 17 residues.

This clonotype was picked up many times. The J gene is TRBJ2-1, the V gene TRBV29-1, with D possibly matching TRBD2 (5 bases). Germline V gene lookup returns CDR1 SQVTM and CDR2 ANQGSEA. The CDR3 contains 14 residues. Trimming left V 3 bases short and J 6 bases short, with 15 bases between. As DNA, the CDR3 is TGCAGCGTTGAGATTACTAGTGTCTTCAATGAGCAGTTCTTC. Translated, it gives CSVEITSVFNEQFF.